Listed below are T cell receptor beta chains from one sample, sequenced in a study of T cells after yellow fever vaccination. TCRdb recomputed calls from the 5' RACE reads with MiXCR, one row per CDR3 protein. The sample consists of approximately 74,000 distinct CDR3 sequences, 5.5% to 7.5% of them appearing once. Sample: CD4+ T cells sorted from PBMCs, taken roughly 15 days after the first yellow fever vaccination. Receptor source: a man aged 18 to 29 who received the YFV17D yellow fever vaccine. The CDR3 runs from the conserved cysteine through the conserved F or W. The D gene is left open where the match is weak. Expanded clones are given a class, and other clones once, few, many or no size at all.

TRBJ1-6	many	-	TRBV28	CASSSSVNSPLHF	TGTGCCAGCAGTTCTTCAGTTAATTCACCCCTCCACTTT
TRBJ1-1	-	-	TRBV7-2	CANSGVGNTEAFF	TGTGCCAACTCAGGGGTCGGGAACACTGAAGCTTTCTTT
TRBJ2-2	medium-sized	-	TRBV3-1	CASSQNTGELFF	TGTGCCAGCAGTCAAAACACCGGGGAGCTGTTTTTT
TRBJ1-1	many	-	TRBV3-1	CASSQGAEAFF	TGTGCCAGCAGCCAGGGAGCTGAAGCTTTCTTT
TRBJ2-5	few	-	TRBV9	CASSLPGTNQFQETQYF	TGTGCCAGCAGCTTACCCGGGACAAACCAATTCCAAGAGACCCAGTACTTC
TRBJ2-1	-	TRBD2	TRBV30	CAWSAGLAAQGQFF	TGTGCCTGGAGTGCGGGACTAGCGGCCCAGGGGCAGTTCTTC
TRBJ2-3	many	-	TRBV18	CASSFIDGSDTQYF	TGTGCCAGCTCCTTTATAGATGGGTCAGATACGCAGTATTTT
TRBJ2-3	many	TRBD1	TRBV28	CASRGSGTGVHTQYF	TGTGCCAGCAGGGGGTCCGGGACAGGGGTGCATACGCAGTATTTT
TRBJ2-1	many	TRBD2	TRBV20-1	CSADGAGSGRENEQFF	TGCAGTGCTGACGGAGCGGGCAGCGGGAGGGAGAATGAGCAGTTCTTC
TRBJ1-4	many	-	TRBV20-1	CSAKEYEKLFF	TGCAGTGCTAAAGAATATGAAAAACTGTTTTTT
TRBJ1-2	many	-	TRBV18	CASSPSPGDGYTF	TGTGCCAGCTCACCATCCCCTGGGGATGGCTACACCTTC
TRBJ1-2	-	-	TRBV3-1	CASSQGFGGSGNYGYTF	TGTGCCAGCAGCCAAGGCTTTGGGGGGTCGGGGAACTATGGCTACACCTTC
TRBJ2-7	many	-	TRBV20-1	CSASLDYEQYF	TGCAGTGCTAGTTTGGACTACGAGCAGTACTTC
TRBJ2-3	-	TRBD2	TRBV18	CASSPGRASTDTQYF	TGTGCCAGCTCACCGGGGAGGGCCAGCACAGATACGCAGTATTTT
TRBJ1-5	many	-	TRBV7-9	CATEDSGRGQPQHF	TGTGCCACCGAGGACTCAGGGAGGGGGCAGCCCCAGCATTTT
TRBJ2-1	many	TRBD2	TRBV19	CASSTAGTTFYNEQFF	TGTGCCAGTAGTACTGCCGGGACTACTTTTTACAATGAGCAGTTCTTC
TRBJ1-6	many	-	TRBV12-3/TRBV12-4	CASSLGALNSPLHF	TGTGCCAGCAGTTTAGGGGCCCTAAATTCACCCCTCCACTTT
TRBJ2-3	many	-	TRBV11-2	CASSPGQSTDTQYF	TGTGCCAGCAGCCCAGGACAGAGCACAGATACGCAGTATTTT
TRBJ2-5	many	TRBD2	TRBV3-1	CASSQGLAGQETQYF	TGTGCCAGCAGCCAAGGACTAGCGGGGCAAGAGACCCAGTACTTC
TRBJ2-1	many	TRBD1	TRBV30	CAWTQGAGNEQFF	TGTGCCTGGACTCAGGGGGCAGGAAATGAGCAGTTCTTC
TRBJ1-6	many	-	TRBV20-1	CSARRSSSYNSPLHF	TGCAGTGCTAGACGCTCGAGCTCCTATAATTCACCCCTCCACTTT
TRBJ1-2	few	-	TRBV5-1	CASSSNSNYGYTF	TGCGCCAGCAGCTCCAATTCAAACTATGGCTACACCTTC
TRBJ2-1	many	TRBD2	TRBV2	CASSVDGGANEQFF	TGTGCCAGCAGTGTTGACGGGGGGGCCAATGAGCAGTTCTTC
TRBJ1-2	many	TRBD1	TRBV7-2	CASSLGQGGSNYGYTF	TGTGCCAGCAGCTTAGGACAGGGGGGATCTAACTATGGCTACACCTTC
TRBJ1-5	many	TRBD1	TRBV20-1	CSAGGGSQPQHF	TGCAGTGCTGGAGGGGGCTCTCAGCCCCAGCATTTT
TRBJ1-2	many	TRBD1	TRBV28	CASTSTGALYGYTF	TGTGCCAGCACCTCCACAGGGGCCCTTTATGGCTACACCTTC
TRBJ2-7	many	-	TRBV20-1	CSASGDPFGQYF	TGCAGTGCTAGTGGGGATCCTTTTGGGCAGTACTTC
TRBJ2-5	many	TRBD2	TRBV5-1	CASSLGTSGEETQYF	TGCGCCAGCAGCTTGGGTACTAGCGGGGAAGAGACCCAGTACTTC
TRBJ2-5	many	-	TRBV12-3/TRBV12-4	CASSLGGVLQETQYF	TGTGCCAGCAGTTTAGGGGGGGTGCTACAAGAGACCCAGTACTTC
TRBJ1-2	many	-	TRBV7-2	CASSGLGYGYTF	TGTGCCAGCAGCGGACTAGGCTATGGCTACACCTTC
TRBJ2-3	many	-	TRBV29-1	CSARVAGTDTQYF	TGCAGCGCGCGAGTAGCGGGCACAGATACGCAGTATTTT
TRBJ2-1	many	TRBD2	TRBV5-1	CASSPGTTDEQFF	TGCGCCAGCAGCCCCGGGACTACCGATGAGCAGTTCTTC
TRBJ2-3	many	TRBD1	TRBV25-1	CASNRQGRDTQYF	TGTGCCAGCAACCGACAGGGGCGGGATACGCAGTATTTT
TRBJ1-6	many	-	TRBV6-5	CASNPTDANHSPLHF	TGTGCCAGCAATCCGACGGATGCGAATCATTCACCCCTCCACTTT
TRBJ1-1	many	-	TRBV5-4	CASSYGFEAFF	TGTGCCAGCAGCTATGGATTTGAAGCTTTCTTT
TRBJ2-1	few	-	TRBV5-1	CASSVYLGPDYNEQFF	TGCGCCAGCAGCGTCTACTTGGGGCCGGACTACAATGAGCAGTTCTTC
TRBJ1-4	many	-	TRBV7-7	CASSRTVNEKLFF	TGTGCTAGCAGCCGGACCGTTAATGAAAAACTGTTTTTT
TRBJ2-5	-	TRBD2	TRBV5-1	CASSTAGTTQETQYF	TGCGCCAGCAGCACCGCCGGGACTACTCAAGAGACCCAGTACTTC